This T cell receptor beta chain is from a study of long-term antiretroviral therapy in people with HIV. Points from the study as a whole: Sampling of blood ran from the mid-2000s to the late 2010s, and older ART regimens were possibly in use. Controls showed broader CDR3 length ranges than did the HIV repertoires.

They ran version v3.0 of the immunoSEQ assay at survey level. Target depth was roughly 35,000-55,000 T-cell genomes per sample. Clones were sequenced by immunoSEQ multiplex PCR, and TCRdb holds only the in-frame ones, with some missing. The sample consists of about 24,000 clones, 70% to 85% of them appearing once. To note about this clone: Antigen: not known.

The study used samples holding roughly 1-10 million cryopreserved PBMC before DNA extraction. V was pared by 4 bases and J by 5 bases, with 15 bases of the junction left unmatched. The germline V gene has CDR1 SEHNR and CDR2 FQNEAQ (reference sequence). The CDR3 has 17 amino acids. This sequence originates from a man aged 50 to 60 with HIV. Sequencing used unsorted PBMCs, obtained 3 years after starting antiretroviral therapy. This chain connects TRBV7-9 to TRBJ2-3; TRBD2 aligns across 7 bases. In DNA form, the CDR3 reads TGTGCCAGCAGCTCTCCCTTACTAGCGAGAAGGGGAGATACGCAGTATTTT. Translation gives CASSSPLLARRGDTQYF.